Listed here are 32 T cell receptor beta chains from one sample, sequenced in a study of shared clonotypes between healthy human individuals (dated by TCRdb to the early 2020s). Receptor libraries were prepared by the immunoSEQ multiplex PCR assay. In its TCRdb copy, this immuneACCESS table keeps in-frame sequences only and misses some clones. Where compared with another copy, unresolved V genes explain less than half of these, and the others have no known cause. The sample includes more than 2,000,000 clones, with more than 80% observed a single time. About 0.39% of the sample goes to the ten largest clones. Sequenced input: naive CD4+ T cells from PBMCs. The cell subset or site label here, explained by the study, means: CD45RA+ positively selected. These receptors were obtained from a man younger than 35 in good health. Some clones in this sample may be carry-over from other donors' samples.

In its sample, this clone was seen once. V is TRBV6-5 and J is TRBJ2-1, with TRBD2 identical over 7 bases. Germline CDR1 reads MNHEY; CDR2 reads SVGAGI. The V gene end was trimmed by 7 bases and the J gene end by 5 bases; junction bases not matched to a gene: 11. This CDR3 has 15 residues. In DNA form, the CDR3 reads TGTGCCAGCATTTCTCGCGGGAGTATCCACAATGAGCAGTTCTTC. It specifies CASISRGSIHNEQFF.

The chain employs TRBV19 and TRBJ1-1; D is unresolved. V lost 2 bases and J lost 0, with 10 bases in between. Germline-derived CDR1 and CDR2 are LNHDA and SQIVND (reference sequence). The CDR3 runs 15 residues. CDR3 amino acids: CASSILDGMNTEAFF. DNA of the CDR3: TGTGCCAGTAGTATATTGGACGGAATGAACACTGAAGCTTTCTTT.

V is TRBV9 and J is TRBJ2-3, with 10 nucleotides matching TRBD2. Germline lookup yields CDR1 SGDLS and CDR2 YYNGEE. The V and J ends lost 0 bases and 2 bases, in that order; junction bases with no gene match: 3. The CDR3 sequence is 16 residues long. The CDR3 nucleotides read TGTGCCAGCAGCGTAGGAGCGGGAGGGTTCACAGATACGCAGTATTTT. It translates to CASSVGAGGFTDTQYF.

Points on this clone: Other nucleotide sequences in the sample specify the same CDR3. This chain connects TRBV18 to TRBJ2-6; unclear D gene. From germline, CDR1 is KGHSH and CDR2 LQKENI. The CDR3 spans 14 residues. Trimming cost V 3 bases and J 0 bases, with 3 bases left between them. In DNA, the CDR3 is TGTGCCAGCTCACCCTCCTCTGGGGCCAACGTCCTGACTTTC. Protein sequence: CASSPSSGANVLTF.

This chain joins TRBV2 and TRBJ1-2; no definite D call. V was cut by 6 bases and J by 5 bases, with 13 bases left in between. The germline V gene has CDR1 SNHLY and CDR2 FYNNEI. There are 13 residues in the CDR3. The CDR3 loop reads CASRFEGPYGYTF. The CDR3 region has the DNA TGTGCCAGCAGATTTGAGGGTCCATATGGCTACACCTTC.

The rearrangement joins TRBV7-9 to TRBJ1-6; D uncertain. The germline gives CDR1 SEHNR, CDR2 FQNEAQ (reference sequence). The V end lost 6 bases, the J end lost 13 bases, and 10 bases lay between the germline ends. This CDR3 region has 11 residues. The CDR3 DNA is TGTGCCAGCAGAGTCCCAGGCCCCCTCCACTTT. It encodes CASRVPGPLHF.

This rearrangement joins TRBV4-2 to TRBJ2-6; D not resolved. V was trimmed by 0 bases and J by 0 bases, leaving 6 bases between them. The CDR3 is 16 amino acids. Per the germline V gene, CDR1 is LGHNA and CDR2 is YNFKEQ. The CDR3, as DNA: TGTGCCAGCAGCCAAGATCACGGCTCTGGGGCCAACGTCCTGACTTTC. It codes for CASSQDHGSGANVLTF.

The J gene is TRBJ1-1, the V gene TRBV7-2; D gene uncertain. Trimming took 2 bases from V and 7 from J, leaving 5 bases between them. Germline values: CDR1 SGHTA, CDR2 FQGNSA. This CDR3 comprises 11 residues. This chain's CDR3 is CASSLMSEAFF. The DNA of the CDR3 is TGTGCCAGCAGCTTAATGAGTGAAGCTTTCTTT.

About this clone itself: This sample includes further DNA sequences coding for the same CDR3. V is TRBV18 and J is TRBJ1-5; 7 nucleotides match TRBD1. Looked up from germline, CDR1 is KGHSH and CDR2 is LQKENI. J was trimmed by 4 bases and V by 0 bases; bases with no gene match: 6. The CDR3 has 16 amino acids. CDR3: CASSPPGTAYNQPQHF. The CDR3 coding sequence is TGTGCCAGCTCACCACCGGGGACAGCCTATAATCAGCCCCAGCATTTT.

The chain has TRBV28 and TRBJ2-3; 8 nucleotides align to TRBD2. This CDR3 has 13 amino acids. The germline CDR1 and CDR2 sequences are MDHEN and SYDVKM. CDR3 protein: CAAAAGGTDTQYF. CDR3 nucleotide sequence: TGTGCAGCGGCGGCGGGAGGAACAGATACGCAGTATTTT.

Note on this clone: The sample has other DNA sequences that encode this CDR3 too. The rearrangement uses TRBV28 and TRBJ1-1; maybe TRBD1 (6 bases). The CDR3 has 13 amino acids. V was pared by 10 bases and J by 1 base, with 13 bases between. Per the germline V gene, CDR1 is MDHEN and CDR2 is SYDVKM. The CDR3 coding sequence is TGTGCCACCCGACGAGGGGGGAACACTGAAGCTTTCTTT. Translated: CATRRGGNTEAFF.

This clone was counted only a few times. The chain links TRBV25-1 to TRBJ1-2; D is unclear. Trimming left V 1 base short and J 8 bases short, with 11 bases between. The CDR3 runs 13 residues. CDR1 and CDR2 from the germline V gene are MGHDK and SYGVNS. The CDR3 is CASSELRVGGYTF. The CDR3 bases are TGTGCCAGCAGTGAATTGCGGGTTGGCGGCTACACCTTC.

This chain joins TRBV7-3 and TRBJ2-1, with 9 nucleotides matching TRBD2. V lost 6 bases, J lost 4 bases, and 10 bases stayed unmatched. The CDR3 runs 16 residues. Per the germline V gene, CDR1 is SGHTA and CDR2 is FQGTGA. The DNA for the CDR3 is TGTGCCAGCAGGCCGGGAAGCGGGAGGTTATACAATGAGCAGTTCTTC. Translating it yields CASRPGSGRLYNEQFF.

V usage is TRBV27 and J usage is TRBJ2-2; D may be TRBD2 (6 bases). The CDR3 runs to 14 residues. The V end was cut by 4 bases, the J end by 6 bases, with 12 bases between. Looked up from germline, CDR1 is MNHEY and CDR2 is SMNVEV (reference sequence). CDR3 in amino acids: CASSYRRVAGELFF. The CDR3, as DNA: TGTGCCAGCAGTTATCGGAGGGTCGCCGGGGAGCTGTTTTTT.

The CDR3 DNA sequence: TGTGCCAGCAGCAATTTCAGGATTGAGCAGTTCTTC. This translates into CASSNFRIEQFF. This chain links TRBV7-2 with TRBJ2-1; no clear D. The V and J ends lost 5 bases and 9 bases respectively, with 11 bases between them. Germline CDR1 reads SGHTA; CDR2 reads FQGNSA. This CDR3 is 12 amino acids long.

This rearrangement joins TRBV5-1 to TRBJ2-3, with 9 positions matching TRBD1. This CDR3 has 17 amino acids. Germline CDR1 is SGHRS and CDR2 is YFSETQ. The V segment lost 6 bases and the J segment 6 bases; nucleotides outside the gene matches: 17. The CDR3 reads CASNPVPQGANFDTQYF. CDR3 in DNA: TGCGCCAGCAACCCGGTTCCACAGGGGGCGAATTTCGATACGCAGTATTTT.

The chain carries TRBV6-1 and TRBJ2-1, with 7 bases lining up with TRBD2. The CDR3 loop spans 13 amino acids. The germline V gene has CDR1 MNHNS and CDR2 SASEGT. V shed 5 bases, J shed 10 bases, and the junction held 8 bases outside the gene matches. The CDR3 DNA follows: TGTGCCAGCAGTAGCGGGGACCTCCTGGAGCAGTTCTTC. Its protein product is CASSSGDLLEQFF.

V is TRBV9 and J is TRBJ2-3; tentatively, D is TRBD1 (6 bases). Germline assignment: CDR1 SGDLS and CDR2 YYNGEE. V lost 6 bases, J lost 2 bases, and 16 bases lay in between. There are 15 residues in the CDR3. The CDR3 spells CASTLTGTYTDTQYF. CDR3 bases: TGTGCCAGCACCCTCACAGGGACGTACACAGATACGCAGTATTTT.

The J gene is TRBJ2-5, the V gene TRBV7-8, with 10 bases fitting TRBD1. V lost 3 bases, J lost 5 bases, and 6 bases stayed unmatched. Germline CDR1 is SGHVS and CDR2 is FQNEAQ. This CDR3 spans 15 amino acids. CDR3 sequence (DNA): TGTGCCAGCAGCTTGGGACAGGGGTTGGAGGAGACCCAGTACTTC. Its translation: CASSLGQGLEETQYF. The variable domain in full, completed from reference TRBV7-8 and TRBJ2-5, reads GAGVSQSPRYKVAKRGQDVALRCDPISGHVSLFWYQQALGQGPEFLTYFQNEAQLDKSGLPSDRFFAERPEGSVSTLKIQRTQQEDSAVYLCASSLGQGLEETQYFGPGTRLLVL.

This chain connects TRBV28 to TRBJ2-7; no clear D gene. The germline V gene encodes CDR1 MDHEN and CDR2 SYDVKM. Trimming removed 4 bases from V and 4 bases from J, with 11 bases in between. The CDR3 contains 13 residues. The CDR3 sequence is CASSSPYRYEQYF. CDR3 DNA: TGTGCCAGCAGTTCCCCCTATAGGTACGAGCAGTACTTC.

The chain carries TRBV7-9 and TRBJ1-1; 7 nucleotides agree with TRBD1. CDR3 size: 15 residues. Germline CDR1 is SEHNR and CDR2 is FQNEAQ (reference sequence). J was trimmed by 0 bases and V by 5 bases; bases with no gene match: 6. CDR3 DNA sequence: TGTGCCAGCAGCGTAGGGGACAGATTGAACACTGAAGCTTTCTTT. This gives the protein CASSVGDRLNTEAFF.

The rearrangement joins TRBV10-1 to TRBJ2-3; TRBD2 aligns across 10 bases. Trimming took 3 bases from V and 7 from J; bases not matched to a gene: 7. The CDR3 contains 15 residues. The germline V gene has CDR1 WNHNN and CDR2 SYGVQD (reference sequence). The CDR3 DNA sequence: TGCGCCAGCAGTGATCCAGCGGGAGGGCTTAATACGCAGTATTTT. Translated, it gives CASSDPAGGLNTQYF.

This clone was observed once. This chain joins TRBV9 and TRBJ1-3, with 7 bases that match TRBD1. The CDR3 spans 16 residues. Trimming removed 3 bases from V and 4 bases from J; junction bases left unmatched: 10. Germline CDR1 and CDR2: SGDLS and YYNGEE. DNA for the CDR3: TGTGCCAGCAGCGAGCTTCGGACAGGACACGGAAACACCATATATTTT. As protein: CASSELRTGHGNTIYF.

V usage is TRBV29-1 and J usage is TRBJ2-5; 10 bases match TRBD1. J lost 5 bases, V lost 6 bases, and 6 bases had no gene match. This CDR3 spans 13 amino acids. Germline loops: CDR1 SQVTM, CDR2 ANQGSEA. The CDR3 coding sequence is TGCAGCGTGGACAGGGGGACTGAGGAGACCCAGTACTTC. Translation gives CSVDRGTEETQYF.

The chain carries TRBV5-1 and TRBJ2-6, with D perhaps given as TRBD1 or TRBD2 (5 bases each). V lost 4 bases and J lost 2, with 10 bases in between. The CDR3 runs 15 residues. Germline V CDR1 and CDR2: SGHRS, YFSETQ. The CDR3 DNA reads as TGCGCCAGCAGCGGGGCGGGTCCTGGGGCCAACGTCCTGACTTTC. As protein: CASSGAGPGANVLTF.

The CDR3 DNA reads as TGTGCCAGCACCACCGGTTGGGGCTTAGCGGGAGTAGAGACCCAGTACTTC. It specifies CASTTGWGLAGVETQYF. V usage is TRBV5-4 and J usage is TRBJ2-5; 9 bases are a match to TRBD2. CDR1 is SGHNT and CDR2 is YYREEE in the germline V gene (reference sequence). Unmatched junction bases numbered 16, after V lost 6 bases and J lost 4 bases. The CDR3 spans 17 residues.

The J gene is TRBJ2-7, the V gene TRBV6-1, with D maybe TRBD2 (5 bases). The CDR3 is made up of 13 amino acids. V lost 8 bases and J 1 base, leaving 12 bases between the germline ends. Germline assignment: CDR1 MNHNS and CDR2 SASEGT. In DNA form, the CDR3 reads TGTGCCAGCGGCCGAACTAGGTCCTACGAGCAGTACTTC. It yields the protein CASGRTRSYEQYF.

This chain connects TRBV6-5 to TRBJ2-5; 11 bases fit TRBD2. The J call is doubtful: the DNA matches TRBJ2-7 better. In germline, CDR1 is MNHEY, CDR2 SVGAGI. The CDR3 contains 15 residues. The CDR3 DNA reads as TGTGCCAGCAGGAGCGGTAGCGGGAGGGCCCACGAGCAGTACTTC. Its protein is CASRSGSGRAHEQYF.

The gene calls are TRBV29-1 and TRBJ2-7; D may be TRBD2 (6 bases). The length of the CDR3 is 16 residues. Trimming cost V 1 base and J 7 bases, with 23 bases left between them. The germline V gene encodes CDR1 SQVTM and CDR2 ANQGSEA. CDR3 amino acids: CSVEARWGEHGGEQYF. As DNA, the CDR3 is TGCAGCGTTGAAGCCCGCTGGGGGGAGCACGGGGGTGAGCAGTACTTC.

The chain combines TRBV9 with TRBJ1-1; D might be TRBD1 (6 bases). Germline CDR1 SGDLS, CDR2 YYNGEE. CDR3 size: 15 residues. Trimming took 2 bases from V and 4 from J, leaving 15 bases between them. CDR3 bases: TGTGCCAGCAGCGTGCAGGGGACCTTGATCACTGAAGCTTTCTTT. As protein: CASSVQGTLITEAFF.

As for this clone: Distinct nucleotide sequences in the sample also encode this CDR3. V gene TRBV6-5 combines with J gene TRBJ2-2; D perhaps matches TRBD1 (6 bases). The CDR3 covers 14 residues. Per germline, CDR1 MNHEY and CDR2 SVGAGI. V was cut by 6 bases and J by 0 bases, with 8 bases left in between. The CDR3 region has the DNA TGTGCCAGCAGCAGGACAGCGAACACCGGGGAGCTGTTTTTT. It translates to CASSRTANTGELFF.

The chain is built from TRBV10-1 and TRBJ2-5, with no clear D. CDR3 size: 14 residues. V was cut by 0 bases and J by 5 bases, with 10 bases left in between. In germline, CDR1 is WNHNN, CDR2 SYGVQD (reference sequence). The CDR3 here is CASSESWPPETQYF. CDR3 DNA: TGCGCCAGCAGTGAGTCGTGGCCACCGGAGACCCAGTACTTC.